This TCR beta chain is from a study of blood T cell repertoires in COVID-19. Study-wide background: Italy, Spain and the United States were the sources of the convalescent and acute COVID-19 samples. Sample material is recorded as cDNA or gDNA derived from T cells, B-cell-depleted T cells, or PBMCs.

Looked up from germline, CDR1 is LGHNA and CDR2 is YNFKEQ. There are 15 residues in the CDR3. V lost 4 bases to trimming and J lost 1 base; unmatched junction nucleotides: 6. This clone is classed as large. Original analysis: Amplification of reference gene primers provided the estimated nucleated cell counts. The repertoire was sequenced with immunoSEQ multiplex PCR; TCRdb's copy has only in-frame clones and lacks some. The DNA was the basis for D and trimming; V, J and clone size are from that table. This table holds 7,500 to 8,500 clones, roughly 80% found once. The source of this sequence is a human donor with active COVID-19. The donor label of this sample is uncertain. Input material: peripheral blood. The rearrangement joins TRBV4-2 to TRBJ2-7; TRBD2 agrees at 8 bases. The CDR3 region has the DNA TGTGCCAGCAGCCCGGCGGCGGGGGGATCCTACGAGCAGTACTTC. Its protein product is CASSPAAGGSYEQYF.